The entry that follows covers one TCR beta chain sequence. The entry originates in a study of blood T cell repertoires in COVID-19. Study summary: Samples taken during acute and convalescent COVID-19 were collected in the United States, Italy and Spain.

This CDR3 comprises 13 residues. Germline V CDR1 and CDR2: LGHDT, YNNKEL (reference sequence). V lost 3 bases and J 3 bases, leaving 6 bases between the germline ends. Sequenced by immunoSEQ multiplex PCR; TCRdb stores in-frame clones only, minus some. The sample holds more than 150,000 clones, around 84% seen once. The receptor was derived from a man aged 35-49 years with active or convalescent COVID-19. This sequence joins TRBV3-1 (or the pseudogene TRBV3-2) and TRBJ1-3, with D uncertain. The sample consisted of peripheral blood. CDR3 nucleotides: TGTGCCAGCAGCCAGGGCCATGGAAACACCATATATTTT. The encoded protein is CASSQGHGNTIYF.